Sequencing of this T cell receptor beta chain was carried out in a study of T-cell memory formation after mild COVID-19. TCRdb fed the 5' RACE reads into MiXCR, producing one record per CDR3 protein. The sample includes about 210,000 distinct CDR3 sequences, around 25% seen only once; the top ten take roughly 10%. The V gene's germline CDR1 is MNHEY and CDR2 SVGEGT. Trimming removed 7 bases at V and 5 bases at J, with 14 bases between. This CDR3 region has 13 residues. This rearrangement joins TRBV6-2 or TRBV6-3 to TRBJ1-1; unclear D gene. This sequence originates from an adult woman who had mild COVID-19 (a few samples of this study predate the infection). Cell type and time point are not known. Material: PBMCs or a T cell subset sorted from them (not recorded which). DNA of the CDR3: TGTGCCAGCATTCCGGCAGGAGCAACTGAAGCTTTCTTT. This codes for CASIPAGATEAFF.